This note documents a single T cell receptor (beta chain) sequence. The target antigen is unknown. The data were obtained in a study of CD4 T cells in relation to SARS-CoV-2 and coronaviruses. Looking at the study overall: After roughly ten days of antigen culture, PBMC TCR beta CDR3s were sequenced.

The study, taken as a whole, reports: In roughly 65% of donors, memory CD4+ clonotypes crossrecognized SARS-CoV-2 and at least one common cold coronavirus spike.

Unexposed donor CD4+ T cells date from about 2011-2018, before the COVID-19 pandemic. Isolation of CD4+ T cells took place after about 10 days in culture. Testing used SARS-CoV-2 S/N and four cold-coronavirus spikes on unexposed-donor CD4+ T cells, cells permitting. On days 3 and 7, cultures got half fresh IL-2 medium. Repertoires were generated with immunoSEQ multiplex PCR, while TCRdb's copy carries only in-frame clones and drops some. Of 25,000 to 30,000 clones in the sample, about 76% were seen once. The sequence derives from a human donor in good health. Sequencing was carried out using CD4+ T cells from PBMCs, cultured in vitro.

The CDR3 DNA reads as TGTGCCTGGGGGACTAGCGGGAGGCAGCAGTACTTC. Protein sequence: CAWGTSGRQQYF. The gene calls are TRBV30 and TRBJ2-7; TRBD2 aligns across 15 bases. The CDR3 sequence is 12 residues long. Germline assignment: CDR1 GTSNPN and CDR2 SVGIG (reference sequence). The junction had 1 base not matched to a gene; V was cut back by 5 bases and J by 8 bases.